Listed here are 9 T cell receptor beta chains from one sample, sequenced in a study of T-cell reconstitution after alpha-beta-depleted transplantation in children. Unique molecular identifiers were built into the TCRbeta library. MiXCR, run by TCRdb on the PCR reads, gives a single entry per CDR3 protein. The sample lists around 4,000 distinct CDR3 sequences, about 22% occurring once. Sequences were derived from PBMCs, mostly from graft donor cells, sampled 60 days after TCRalphabeta/CD19-depleted stem cell transplant. The source of these receptors is a boy younger than two who had a stem cell transplant for acute myeloid leukemia, so the T cells may come from the graft donor.

This clonotype has ten or more counts. The V call is TRBV29-1, the J call TRBJ2-1; unclear D gene. The CDR3 is made up of 12 amino acids. The V end was cut by 3 bases, the J end by 1 base, with 4 bases between. Germline values: CDR1 SQVTM, CDR2 ANQGSEA. As DNA, the CDR3 is TGCAGCGTTGATCGTTCCTACAATGAGCAGTTCTTC. It codes for CSVDRSYNEQFF.

This clonotype was found many times. This chain links TRBV5-4 with TRBJ2-1; D is possibly TRBD2 (6 bases). Germline CDR1 and CDR2: SGHNT and YYREEE (reference sequence). The ends were cut back, 0 bases at V and 2 bases at J, with 9 bases in the middle. The CDR3 is 15 residues long. The CDR3 DNA follows: TGTGCCAGCAGCTTGGACGGACTACCCTACAATGAGCAGTTCTTC. Translated, it gives CASSLDGLPYNEQFF.

In regard to this clonotype: One junction end disagrees with the germline gene, perhaps due to a read error. The J gene is TRBJ2-3, the V gene TRBV5-6; D is perhaps TRBD1 or TRBD2 (5 bases each). The CDR3 consists of 14 residues. Germline-derived CDR1 and CDR2 are SGHDT and YYEEEE. The CDR3 reads CARSSGLLDSEQYF. The DNA of the CDR3 is TGTGCCAGGAGCTCGGGGCTCCTGGATTCTGAGCAGTATTTT.

By frequency in the sample, this clonotype is medium-sized. The chain combines TRBV5-1 with TRBJ2-3; TRBD2 matches 7 bases. The CDR3 is made up of 17 amino acids. The V gene end was trimmed by 0 bases and the J gene end by 5 bases; junction bases not matched to a gene: 12. Germline V gene lookup returns CDR1 SGHRS and CDR2 YFSETQ. Written as DNA, the CDR3 is TGCGCCAGCAGCTTGGCTCAGGGAGGGGTGAAAGGAGATACGCAGTATTTT. Protein: CASSLAQGGVKGDTQYF. Looking up the rest from reference TRBV5-1 and TRBJ2-3 gives the full variable domain: KAGVTQTPRYLIKTRGQQVTLSCSPISGHRSVSWYQQTPGQGLQFLFEYFSETQRNKGNFPGRFSGRQFSNSRSEMNVSTLELGDSALYLCASSLAQGGVKGDTQYFGPGTRLTVL.

This clonotype has a count of ten or more. This chain connects TRBV5-8 to TRBJ1-2; D is undetermined. Germline CDR1 reads SGHTS; CDR2 reads YDEGEE. The CDR3 extends over 12 amino acids. The V end was cut by 7 bases, the J end by 2 bases, with 9 bases between. Here the CDR3 reads CASDFGNYGYTF. CDR3 DNA sequence: TGTGCCAGCGACTTTGGCAACTATGGCTACACCTTC.

This clonotype was seen repeatedly, ten times or more. The J gene is TRBJ1-4, the V gene TRBV7-4; D not certain. CDR1 is SGHVT, CDR2 SQSDAQ, per germline. The CDR3 spans 14 residues. V dropped 3 bases and J dropped 4 bases, with 9 bases sitting between them. The chain's CDR3 is CASSLCQFNEKLFF. For the CDR3, the DNA is TGTGCCAGCAGCTTGTGTCAATTTAATGAAAAACTGTTTTTT.

The rearrangement uses TRBV25-1 and TRBJ1-5; the D gene is possibly TRBD1 (5 bases). Germline CDR1 MGHDK, CDR2 SYGVNS. The CDR3 spans 11 residues. The CDR3 DNA sequence: TGTTACCTGTCCATCGTCTTGGGGGAGCATTTT. As protein: CYLSIVLGEHF.

By sample share, this clonotype is medium-sized. Germline is not matched at one junction end, which may reflect a read error. The rearrangement links TRBV4-1 to TRBJ2-1, with TRBD2 matching 9 bases. The CDR3 contains 15 residues. Germline V gene lookup returns CDR1 MGHRA and CDR2 YSYEKL. This CDR3 is CASRQAGGGHNEQFF. CDR3 in DNA: TGCGCCAGCAGACAAGCGGGGGGTGGGCACAATGAGCAGTTCTTC.

This clonotype was counted ten times or more. V and J are TRBV10-3 and TRBJ1-4; D unresolved. The CDR3 totals 14 residues. V was trimmed by 8 bases and J by 2 bases, leaving 12 bases between them. Germline CDR1 ENHRY, CDR2 SYGVKD. The CDR3 DNA reads as TGTGCCATCTGTAAGTCGACTACTAATGAAAAACTGTTTTTT. It translates to CAICKSTTNEKLFF.